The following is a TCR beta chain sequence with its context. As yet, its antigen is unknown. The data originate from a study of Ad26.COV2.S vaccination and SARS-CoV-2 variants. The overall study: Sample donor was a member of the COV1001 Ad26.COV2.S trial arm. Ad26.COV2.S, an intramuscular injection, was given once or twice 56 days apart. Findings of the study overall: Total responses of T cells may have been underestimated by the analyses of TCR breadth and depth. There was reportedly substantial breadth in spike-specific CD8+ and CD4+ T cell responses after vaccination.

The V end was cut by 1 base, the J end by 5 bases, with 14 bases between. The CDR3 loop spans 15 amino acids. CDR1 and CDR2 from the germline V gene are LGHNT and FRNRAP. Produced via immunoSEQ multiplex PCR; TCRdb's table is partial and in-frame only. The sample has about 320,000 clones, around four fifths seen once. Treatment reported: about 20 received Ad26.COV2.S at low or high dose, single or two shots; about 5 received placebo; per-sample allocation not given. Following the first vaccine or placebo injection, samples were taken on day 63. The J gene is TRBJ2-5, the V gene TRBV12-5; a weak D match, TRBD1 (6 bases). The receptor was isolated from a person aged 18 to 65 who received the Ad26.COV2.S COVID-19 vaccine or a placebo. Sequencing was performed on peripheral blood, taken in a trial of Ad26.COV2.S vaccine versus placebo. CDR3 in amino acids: CASGLDSDSRETQYF. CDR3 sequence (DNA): TGTGCTAGTGGTTTGGACTCGGACAGTCGGGAGACCCAGTACTTC.